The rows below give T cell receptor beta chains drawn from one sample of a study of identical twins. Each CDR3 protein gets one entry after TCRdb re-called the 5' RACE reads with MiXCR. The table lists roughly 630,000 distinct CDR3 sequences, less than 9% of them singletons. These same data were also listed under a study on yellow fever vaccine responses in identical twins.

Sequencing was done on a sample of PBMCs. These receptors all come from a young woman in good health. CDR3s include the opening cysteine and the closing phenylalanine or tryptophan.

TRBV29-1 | CSVGQPSGANVLTF
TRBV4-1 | CASSRQDSGNTIYF
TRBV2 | CASSDDPGGADYGYTF
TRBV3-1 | CAADSGTSGEGTDTQYF
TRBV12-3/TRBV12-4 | CASSSPDRGRQLFF
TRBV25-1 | CASSEYSGAYNEQFF
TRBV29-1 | CSVVAIWGEETQYF
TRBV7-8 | CASSWRTGLYNEQFF
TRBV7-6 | CASSFKTGDSTDTQYF
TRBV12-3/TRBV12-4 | CASSLRRVIFGFNEQFF
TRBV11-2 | CASSLYKGSGGLFGGNEQFF
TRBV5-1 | CASSLGHQVANEQFF
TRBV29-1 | CSEGRGTAHTF
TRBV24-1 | CATSAGTGELFF
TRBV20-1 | CCASKPGLANIQETQYF
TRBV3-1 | CASSQGSGVGELFF
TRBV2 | CASRALAGPYNEQFF
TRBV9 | CASSSTGTASKSLHF
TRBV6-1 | CASSQFTGFGQPQHF
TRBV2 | CATPHRDRTNTGELFF
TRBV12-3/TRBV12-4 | CASSKSAVPHF
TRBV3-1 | CATCQVLVGAYEQYF
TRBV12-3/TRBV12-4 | CASRGLAGDSEQFF
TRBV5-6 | CASSHRTENTEAFF
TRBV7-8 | CASSLEFVNTEAFF
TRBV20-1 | CSARAPASGGLQFF
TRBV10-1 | CASSDAVLGVGQETQYF
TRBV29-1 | CSVLAGRGNEQFF
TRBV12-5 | CASGLARVTPSYF
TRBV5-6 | CASSVGRPIYNSPLHF
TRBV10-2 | CASAEGGNTEAFF
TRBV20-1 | CSALMGTVGKNNEQFF
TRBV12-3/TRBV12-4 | CASSFPAAGPTGELFF